This TCR beta chain was sequenced during a study of patients and donors after allogeneic stem cell transplantation. The length of the CDR3 is 14 residues. Trimming took off 4 bases at V and 8 bases at J, with 17 bases between the two ends. TCRdb called the RT-PCR reads again in MiXCR, with one record for every CDR3 protein. Here the sample spans 920,000 or so distinct CDR3 sequences, 15% to 20% being singletons. The source material was blood, either unsorted or a sorted T cell fraction (not recorded which). This rearrangement joins TRBV12-3 or TRBV12-4 to TRBJ2-5; D is perhaps TRBD1 (5 bases). The sequence was obtained from a human donor who was either an allogeneic HSCT recipient or a stem cell or donor lymphocyte infusion donor (not recorded which). It is not recorded whose cells these are; they may come from a transplant donor. The DNA for the CDR3 is TGTGCCAGCAGTTCCCGGGCCCTAAGGGGTACCCAGTACTTC. Protein: CASSSRALRGTQYF.